This is a list of T cell receptor beta chains from one sample in a study of CD8+ T cells in alopecia areata. Using immunoSEQ multiplex PCR, the repertoire was profiled, and TCRdb retains in-frame clones only, with some absent. Among about 210,000 clones, approximately 70% were seen once, and the ten largest hold 1.2%. This specimen was CD4+ T cells sorted from blood, taken around week 44, from a patient treated with tofacitinib. Every receptor here comes from a human donor with alopecia areata. Each CDR3 is given without its conserved first and last residue. Fields, in order: CDR3 protein, J gene, V gene.

CDR3 protein: ASRFNTDTQY
J gene: TRBJ2-3
V gene: TRBV2

CDR3 protein: ASSRTTNTGELF
J gene: TRBJ2-2
V gene: TRBV7-6

CDR3 protein: ASSQGSGTEAF
J gene: TRBJ1-1
V gene: TRBV19

CDR3 protein: SVDLGDGYT
J gene: TRBJ1-2
V gene: TRBV29-1

CDR3 protein: AWSVPGPSEAF
J gene: TRBJ1-1
V gene: TRBV30

CDR3 protein: SVQELAVLF
J gene: TRBJ1-4
V gene: TRBV29-1

CDR3 protein: ASSQERLAPGELF
J gene: TRBJ2-2
V gene: TRBV4-1

CDR3 protein: ASSRGGRLKSYNEQF
J gene: TRBJ2-1
V gene: TRBV19

CDR3 protein: ATFGAGSTDTQY
J gene: TRBJ2-3
V gene: TRBV28

CDR3 protein: AISPDREGGYT
J gene: TRBJ1-2
V gene: TRBV10-3

CDR3 protein: AISEEYGYT
J gene: TRBJ1-2
V gene: TRBV10-3

CDR3 protein: ASSTDPGLVSGYT
J gene: TRBJ1-2
V gene: TRBV7-3

CDR3 protein: AWRFRDWYGYT
J gene: TRBJ1-2
V gene: TRBV30

CDR3 protein: ASSLTPVLGTDSNQPQH
J gene: TRBJ1-5
V gene: TRBV7-3

CDR3 protein: ASSPSGLATDTQY
J gene: TRBJ2-3
V gene: TRBV5-1

CDR3 protein: ASSLFRNGGTDTQY
J gene: TRBJ2-3
V gene: TRBV5-6

CDR3 protein: SVRAGSPYEQY
J gene: TRBJ2-7
V gene: TRBV29-1